The 19 T cell receptor beta chains below come from one sample, sequenced in a study of T cell responses to AZD1222 COVID-19 vaccine. TCRdb keeps only in-frame clones here, not all; method: immunoSEQ multiplex PCR. The sample contains 100,000 to 120,000 clones, roughly nine tenths of which appear only once. This specimen was peripheral blood, taken on day 0 of MenACWY control vaccination. These receptors came from an adult in good health.

J is TRBJ1-5 and V is TRBV6-2 or TRBV6-3; D gene unclear. Trimming shortened V by 6 bases and J by 2 bases, and 17 bases separated the two germline ends. Germline V CDR1 and CDR2: MNHEY, SVGEGT. CDR3 length: 16 residues. CDR3 nucleotide sequence: TGTGCCAGCAGCGAGCTTCGAGGAGTTGGCAATCAGCCCCAGCATTTT. This translates into CASSELRGVGNQPQHF.

This clone was observed a single time. The chain combines TRBV7-6 with TRBJ1-3; D gene unclear. CDR1 is SGHVS, CDR2 FNYEAQ, per germline. The ends were cut back, 2 bases at V and 2 bases at J, with 13 bases in the middle. The CDR3 has 16 amino acids. CDR3 DNA: TGTGCCAGCAGCTTAAGAGCCCGGGAACCTGGAAACACCATATATTTT. This translates into CASSLRAREPGNTIYF.

This rearrangement joins TRBV7-2 to TRBJ1-1; no clear D. The CDR3 spans 15 residues. V was cut by 5 bases and J by 6 bases, with 19 bases left in between. Germline V gives CDR1 SGHTA, CDR2 FQGNSA. In DNA form, the CDR3 reads TGTGCCAGCAGCCCCCTCGCCGTTGGTGGAGCTGAAGCTTTCTTT. This sequence encodes CASSPLAVGGAEAFF.

This clone was picked up one time. The chain links TRBV7-8 to TRBJ2-3, with D perhaps matching TRBD1 (5 bases). This CDR3 contains 16 residues. The germline gives CDR1 SGHVS, CDR2 FQNEAQ. The germline V and J ends were trimmed by 1 base and 2 bases, with 13 bases remaining between them. The DNA of the CDR3 is TGTGCCAGCAGCTTAGGTCCAGGGTACGACACAGATACGCAGTATTTT. This translates into CASSLGPGYDTDTQYF. Using reference TRBV7-8 and TRBJ2-3 for the parts outside the CDR3, the full variable domain is GAGVSQSPRYKVAKRGQDVALRCDPISGHVSLFWYQQALGQGPEFLTYFQNEAQLDKSGLPSDRFFAERPEGSVSTLKIQRTQQEDSAVYLCASSLGPGYDTDTQYFGPGTRLTVL.

This clone showed up just a few times. V gene TRBV6-1 combines with J gene TRBJ1-6; D is undetermined. CDR3 length equals 14 residues. Germline assignment: CDR1 MNHNS and CDR2 SASEGT. Trimming pared 0 bases from V and 10 bases from J, leaving 10 bases between. In nucleotides, the CDR3 is TGTGCCAGCAGTGAAGCAGGGTTTGGATCACCCCTCCACTTT. This codes for CASSEAGFGSPLHF.

This clone was seen a single time. V is TRBV11-2 and J is TRBJ2-5; 7 bases are shared with TRBD2. V dropped 5 bases and J dropped 5; count of bases not matched to a gene: 8. The CDR3 consists of 14 residues. Germline loops: CDR1 SGHAT, CDR2 FQNNGV. The CDR3 DNA sequence: TGTGCCAGCAGCCCCCTGGGAGGGATGGAGACCCAGTACTTC. Residues: CASSPLGGMETQYF.

The gene calls are TRBV28 and TRBJ1-5, with unresolved D. Per germline, CDR1 MDHEN and CDR2 SYDVKM. V shed 3 bases and J shed 7 bases, with 16 bases lying between them. This CDR3 is built from 15 residues. The CDR3 nucleotides read TGTGCCAGCAGTTTGGCCAGACGTCTGGACCAGCCCCAGCATTTT. Its translation is CASSLARRLDQPQHF. Full variable domain (outside the CDR3, taken from reference TRBV28 and TRBJ1-5): DVKVTQSSRYLVKRTGEKVFLECVQDMDHENMFWYRQDPGLGLRLIYFSYDVKMKEKGDIPEGYSVSREKKERFSLILESASTNQTSMYLCASSLARRLDQPQHFGDGTRLSIL.

Points on this clone: Its ends do not fully match the called genes, so a read error is possible. The chain carries TRBV2 and TRBJ2-1; the D gene is possibly TRBD2 (6 bases). Germline V CDR1 and CDR2: SNHLY, FYNNEI. This CDR3 comprises 11 residues. CDR3 sequence: CASSEGGSILF. CDR3 in DNA: TGTGCCAGCAGTGAGGGGGGATCCATCCTCTTC. Drawing the rest from reference TRBV2 and TRBJ2-1, the complete variable domain is EPEVTQTPSHQVTQMGQEVILRCVPISNHLYFYWYRQILGQKVEFLVSFYNNEISEKSEIFDDQFSVERPDGSNFTLKIRSTKLEDSAMYFCASSEGGSILFGPGTRLTVL.

This clone was detected a few times. The chain recombines TRBV9 with TRBJ1-4; D uncertain. The germline V gene has CDR1 SGDLS and CDR2 YYNGEE. V was cut by 4 bases and J by 0 bases, with 7 bases left in between. This CDR3 has 14 amino acids. DNA of the CDR3: TGTGCCAGCAGCTCGACGGCAACTAATGAAAAACTGTTTTTT. It encodes CASSSTATNEKLFF. The full variable domain, its missing parts supplied by reference TRBV9 and TRBJ1-4, is DSGVTQTPKHLITATGQRVTLRCSPRSGDLSVYWYQQSLDQGLQFLIQYYNGEERAKGNILERFSAQQFPDLHSELNLSSLELGDSALYFCASSSTATNEKLFFGSGTQLSVL.

Of note for this clone: Other DNA variants within this sample encode the same CDR3. The chain links TRBV4-3 to TRBJ1-1; D not certain. This CDR3 has 13 amino acids. V gave up 0 bases and J gave up 5 bases, with 7 bases separating them. CDR1 and CDR2 from the germline V gene are LGHNA and YSLEER. The CDR3 sequence: CASSQDRNTEAFF. The CDR3 DNA reads as TGCGCCAGCAGCCAAGACAGGAATACTGAAGCTTTCTTT.

The genes are TRBV7-9 and TRBJ1-5, with a weak D call TRBD1 (5 bases). The V and J ends lost 5 bases and 0 bases respectively, with 11 bases between them. This CDR3 contains 15 residues. Looked up from germline, CDR1 is SEHNR and CDR2 is FQNEAQ (reference sequence). Here the CDR3 reads CASSLGTVSNQPQHF. For the CDR3, the DNA is TGTGCCAGCAGCCTCGGGACGGTTAGCAATCAGCCCCAGCATTTT.

About this clone: Distinct nucleotide sequences in the sample also encode this CDR3. The chain links TRBV6-5 to TRBJ2-7; 9 nucleotides line up with TRBD1. Germline-derived CDR1 and CDR2 are MNHEY and SVGAGI. V lost 6 bases and J lost 3; bases outside the gene matches: 6. The CDR3 length is 14 residues. The CDR3 DNA sequence: TGTGCCAGCAGCCCCGGGACAGGGAACTACGAGCAGTACTTC. Amino acids: CASSPGTGNYEQYF.

The chain links TRBV7-9 to TRBJ1-4; 9 bases fit TRBD1. Germline trimming cut 6 bases from V and 12 bases from J; bases unmatched to any gene: 5. The length of the CDR3 is 12 residues. Germline CDR1 SEHNR, CDR2 FQNEAQ (reference sequence). CDR3 region: CASRGTGMELFF. The CDR3 bases are TGTGCCAGCAGGGGGACAGGGATGGAACTGTTTTTT.

The gene calls are TRBV27 and TRBJ1-5, with 8 bases aligning to TRBD1. V dropped 8 bases and J dropped 7; count of bases not matched to a gene: 10. The CDR3 runs 14 residues. Germline V lookup: CDR1 MNHEY, CDR2 SMNVEV (reference sequence). CDR3 coding DNA: TGTGCCAGCGGCCCCTGGGACAGGAGGCAGCCCCAGCATTTT. This codes for CASGPWDRRQPQHF.

The chain has TRBV19 and TRBJ1-1; D might be TRBD1 (6 bases). The germline V gene has CDR1 LNHDA and CDR2 SQIVND (reference sequence). This CDR3 comprises 14 residues. Trimming took off 5 bases at V and 4 bases at J, with 14 bases between the two ends. The CDR3 spells CASSVGYRVTEAFF. DNA for the CDR3: TGTGCCAGTAGTGTGGGATACAGGGTCACTGAAGCTTTCTTT.

This chain connects TRBV28 to TRBJ2-3; no clear D gene. Trimming cost V 7 bases and J 2 bases, with 16 bases left between them. There are 15 residues in the CDR3. Germline V gene lookup returns CDR1 MDHEN and CDR2 SYDVKM. CDR3 in amino acids: CASKRQDFFTDTQYF. CDR3 DNA sequence: TGTGCCAGCAAACGGCAAGACTTCTTCACAGATACGCAGTATTTT.

The chain recombines TRBV24-1 with TRBJ2-5; D is unresolved. V lost 0 bases to trimming and J lost 5 bases, with 15 bases between them. The CDR3 consists of 16 residues. CDR1 KGHDR and CDR2 SFDVKD come from the germline V gene. The CDR3 is CATSDLSYRTKETQYF. The CDR3 DNA is TGTGCCACCAGTGATTTGTCCTATCGGACCAAGGAGACCCAGTACTTC.

The chain has TRBV27 and TRBJ1-1; D ambiguous. Trimming cost V 3 bases and J 5 bases, with 4 bases left between them. Germline V CDR1 and CDR2: MNHEY, SMNVEV (reference sequence). The CDR3 totals 11 residues. CDR3 loop: CASSFGTEAFF. CDR3 DNA: TGTGCCAGCAGTTTTGGAACTGAAGCTTTCTTT.

The CDR3 sequence is CAIADTSSNTGELFF. Here the CDR3 DNA reads TGTGCCATCGCCGATACTAGCTCTAACACCGGGGAGCTGTTTTTT. The chain couples TRBV10-3 to TRBJ2-2; TRBD2 is a possible D gene (6 bases). V was trimmed by 8 bases and J by 2 bases, leaving 15 bases between them. This CDR3 is built from 15 residues. From germline, CDR1 is ENHRY and CDR2 SYGVKD.